Following are 32 T cell receptor beta chains from one sample sequenced in a study of early T cells in non-severe SARS-CoV-2 infection. TCRdb itself ran the 5' RACE reads through MiXCR, one entry per CDR3 protein. Found here are around 67,000 distinct CDR3 sequences, around 10% of them singletons; the top ten hold 3.8%. Sequenced material: whole blood. The receptor set was obtained from an adult who was a healthcare worker with PCR-confirmed SARS-CoV-2 infection or an uninfected control (not recorded which).

The J gene is TRBJ2-3, the V gene TRBV7-2; the match to TRBD1 covers 8 bases. CDR1 is SGHTA, CDR2 FQGNSA, per germline. V was clipped by 5 bases and J by 6 bases; unmatched bases: 13. This CDR3 comprises 16 residues. DNA of the CDR3: TGTGCCAGCAGCGTAACCGGGACCCGACAGGGGGATACGCAGTATTTT. Translation gives CASSVTGTRQGDTQYF.

Many counts were recorded for this clonotype. V is TRBV11-3 and J is TRBJ1-1; no clear D gene. This CDR3 comprises 16 residues. Trimming removed 0 bases from V and 0 bases from J, with 11 bases in between. CDR1 is SGHNT and CDR2 is YENEEA in the germline V gene. The CDR3 loop reads CASSLDGQDLNTEAFF. DNA for the CDR3: TGTGCCAGCAGCTTAGATGGTCAGGATCTGAACACTGAAGCTTTCTTT.

This clonotype was seen ten or more times. V usage is TRBV7-2 and J usage is TRBJ2-4, with 10 positions matching TRBD2. CDR3 length: 15 residues. V trimming: 1 base; J trimming: 9 bases; junction bases outside the gene matches: 6. CDR1 and CDR2 from the germline V gene are SGHTA and FQGNSA. The CDR3, as DNA: TGTGCCAGCAGCTTAGAGGCTAGCGGGGGTGGCATTCAGTACTTC. It specifies CASSLEASGGGIQYF.

There are many counts of this clonotype. This chain links TRBV29-1 with TRBJ2-1; 14 bases align to TRBD2. Looked up from germline, CDR1 is SQVTM and CDR2 is ANQGSEA. The V and J ends lost 6 bases and 7 bases, in that order; junction bases with no gene match: 5. The CDR3 totals 14 residues. CDR3 in amino acids: CSVGTSGSWNEQFF. Here the CDR3 DNA reads TGCAGCGTCGGGACTAGCGGGAGCTGGAATGAGCAGTTCTTC.

This clonotype was detected many times. The CDR3 sequence: CASSFGNEQFF. In DNA, the CDR3 is TGTGCCAGCAGCTTCGGTAATGAGCAGTTCTTC. This sequence joins TRBV3-1 and TRBJ2-1; unclear D gene. V was clipped by 5 bases and J by 7 bases, with 6 bases between them. Germline CDR1 reads LGHDT; CDR2 reads YNNKEL (reference sequence). CDR3 size: 11 residues.

This clonotype occurred a few times. V gene TRBV6-1 combines with J gene TRBJ2-2; D remains unclear. This CDR3 has 14 amino acids. Trimming removed 2 bases from V and 9 bases from J, with 13 bases in between. CDR1 and CDR2 (germline): MNHNS, SASEGT. The DNA of the CDR3 is TGTGCCAGCAGTGAAATGTCTCCAGTAAGGGAGCTGTTTTTT. Protein product: CASSEMSPVRELFF.

This clonotype has a single count. J is TRBJ2-1 and V is TRBV29-1; D unresolved. The V gene lost 3 bases and the J gene lost 5 bases, with 8 bases spanning the gap. Germline V gene data show CDR1 as SQVTM and CDR2 as ANQGSEA. This CDR3 spans 12 amino acids. Here the CDR3 DNA reads TGCAGCGTTGAGGGCAACCACAATGAGCAGTTCTTC. Translation gives CSVEGNHNEQFF.

This clonotype came up once. The rearrangement uses TRBV20-1 and TRBJ1-2; D not certain. The V end was cut by 2 bases, the J end by 4 bases, with 8 bases between. This CDR3 is 12 amino acids long. Germline CDR1 DFQATT, CDR2 SNEGSKA (reference sequence). For the CDR3, the DNA is TGCAGTGCTAGACCAGATTCCTATGGCTACACCTTC. Its protein is CSARPDSYGYTF.

This clonotype showed up just a few times. The rearrangement joins TRBV27 to TRBJ2-1; TRBD2 agrees at 7 bases. The germline gives CDR1 MNHEY, CDR2 SMNVEV (reference sequence). The trim removed 5 bases at V and 0 bases at J, leaving 4 bases unmatched. The CDR3 totals 15 residues. The CDR3 DNA follows: TGTGCCAGCAGTAGCGGGGAGAGCTCCTACAATGAGCAGTTCTTC. Encoded protein: CASSSGESSYNEQFF.

This clonotype showed up many times. The CDR3 region has the DNA TGTGCCAGCAGAGGCCCGACTAGCGGAGACAATGAGCAGTTCTTC. Amino acids: CASRGPTSGDNEQFF. This chain connects TRBV12-3 or TRBV12-4 to TRBJ2-1; 9 bases match TRBD2. V lost 6 bases, J lost 5 bases, and 8 bases stayed unmatched. The CDR3 length is 15 residues.

The chain uses TRBV10-1 and TRBJ1-1; TRBD1 matches 8 bases. Trimming cost V 3 bases and J 6 bases; bases outside gene matches: 6. The germline CDR1 and CDR2 sequences are WNHNN and SYGVQD (reference sequence). CDR3 length: 14 residues. CDR3 in amino acids: CASSDRQGRAEAFF. The CDR3 nucleotides are TGCGCCAGCAGTGACCGACAGGGGAGGGCTGAAGCTTTCTTT.

This clonotype was counted a few times. CDR3 bases: TGCAGCGTGTCTCCCTGGCCCAACAAGGGGGAGAACACTGAAGCTTTCTTT. It yields the protein CSVSPWPNKGENTEAFF. The V call is TRBV29-1, the J call TRBJ1-1; maybe TRBD1 (6 bases). CDR1 SQVTM and CDR2 ANQGSEA come from the germline V gene. The CDR3 runs to 17 residues. V was shortened by 6 bases and J by 1 base, with 24 bases between the two germline ends.

This clonotype was seen many times. The V call is TRBV7-9, the J call TRBJ2-7, with TRBD2 as a possible D gene (7 bases). This CDR3 is built from 15 residues. CDR1 is SEHNR, CDR2 FQNEAQ, per germline (reference sequence). V lost 5 bases, J lost 5 bases, and 19 bases lay in between. Written as DNA, the CDR3 is TGTGCCAGCAGCCCACCGGGGGGCCCCCCTCACGAGCAGTACTTC. This sequence encodes CASSPPGGPPHEQYF.

This clonotype was detected ten times or more. The V call is TRBV9, the J call TRBJ1-3; D uncertain. Germline CDR1 SGDLS, CDR2 YYNGEE. V dropped 4 bases and J dropped 0 bases, with 14 bases sitting between them. CDR3 length: 16 amino acids. The CDR3 sequence: CASSSRTGSSGNTIYF. The CDR3 bases are TGTGCCAGCAGCTCCCGGACGGGGAGCTCTGGAAACACCATATATTTT.

The V gene is TRBV29-1, the J gene TRBJ2-5; D is unclear. This CDR3 contains 12 residues. The V end was cut by 0 bases, the J end by 5 bases, with 7 bases between. In germline, CDR1 is SQVTM, CDR2 ANQGSEA. As DNA, the CDR3 is TGCAGCGTTGAAGATTGGCAGGAGACCCAGTACTTC. Protein sequence: CSVEDWQETQYF.

This clonotype was counted many times. V gene TRBV7-8 combines with J gene TRBJ2-3, with TRBD2 identical over 10 bases. CDR1 and CDR2 (germline): SGHVS, FQNEAQ. CDR3 length: 17 amino acids. Trimming removed 0 bases from V and 3 bases from J; junction bases left unmatched: 6. For the CDR3, the DNA is TGTGCCAGCAGCTTAGCGGACATAGCGGGGGGAACAGATACGCAGTATTTT. Encoded protein: CASSLADIAGGTDTQYF. Combining the CDR3 with reference TRBV7-8 and TRBJ2-3 gives the whole variable domain GAGVSQSPRYKVAKRGQDVALRCDPISGHVSLFWYQQALGQGPEFLTYFQNEAQLDKSGLPSDRFFAERPEGSVSTLKIQRTQQEDSAVYLCASSLADIAGGTDTQYFGPGTRLTVL.

The chain is built from TRBV20-1 and TRBJ1-5; weak D call: TRBD1 (5 bases). This CDR3 has 15 amino acids. Trimming stripped 5 bases from V and 5 bases from J, with 19 bases between. Germline V gene sequence: CDR1 DFQATT, CDR2 SNEGSKA (reference sequence). The CDR3 spells CSARPPGPGHQPQHF. DNA for the CDR3: TGCAGTGCTCGACCACCGGGGCCAGGCCATCAGCCCCAGCATTTT.

This clonotype was counted a few times. The DNA for the CDR3 is TGCGCCAGCAGCGACGAAGGGATCTACACCGGGGAGCTGTTTTTT. Protein sequence: CASSDEGIYTGELFF. The J gene is TRBJ2-2, the V gene TRBV4-1; no definite D call. This CDR3 contains 15 residues. Trimming cost V 5 bases and J 3 bases, with 13 bases left between them. Germline loops: CDR1 MGHRA, CDR2 YSYEKL.

This clonotype was observed at least ten times. The genes are TRBV7-6 and TRBJ2-7; D is perhaps TRBD1 (5 bases). Germline V gene lookup returns CDR1 SGHVS and CDR2 FNYEAQ. The length of the CDR3 is 15 residues. Deletions cut 5 bases from V and 3 bases from J, with 17 bases between. CDR3 sequence: CASSPPGREGYEQYF. In DNA form, the CDR3 reads TGTGCCAGCAGCCCTCCGGGCAGGGAAGGCTACGAGCAGTACTTC.

The chain carries TRBV9 and TRBJ2-3; 9 positions agree with TRBD2. The V gene's germline CDR1 is SGDLS and CDR2 YYNGEE. V trimming: 0 bases; J trimming: 0 bases; junction bases outside the gene matches: 8. The CDR3 contains 18 residues. This CDR3 is CASSVGKRGAASTDTQYF. The CDR3 DNA reads as TGTGCCAGCAGCGTAGGAAAGCGGGGGGCTGCTAGCACAGATACGCAGTATTTT.

The chain recombines TRBV29-1 with TRBJ2-1; unclear D gene. CDR3 length equals 11 residues. The germline gives CDR1 SQVTM, CDR2 ANQGSEA. V was cut by 4 bases and J by 8 bases, with 9 bases left in between. CDR3 nucleotides: TGCAGCGTTGGTGAGCTTGATGAGCAGTTCTTC. Encoded protein: CSVGELDEQFF.

There are many counts of this clonotype. This sequence joins TRBV14 and TRBJ1-4; D unresolved. The germline V gene encodes CDR1 SGHDN and CDR2 FVKESK. Trimming removed 0 bases at V and 8 bases at J, with 7 bases between. The CDR3 sequence is 13 residues long. CDR3 nucleotide sequence: TGTGCCAGCAGCCAAGATCGAGGAGAAAAACTGTTTTTT. Amino acids: CASSQDRGEKLFF.

This clonotype was counted at least ten times. CDR3 DNA: TGTGCCAGCAGCCTACCCCTGACAGGCCACAATGAGCAGTTCTTC. It translates to CASSLPLTGHNEQFF. This chain links TRBV7-2 with TRBJ2-1, with D perhaps matching TRBD1 (6 bases). V was clipped by 5 bases and J by 5 bases, with 16 bases between them. The CDR3 contains 15 residues. CDR1 and CDR2 (germline): SGHTA, FQGNSA. Full variable domain (remainder filled in from reference TRBV7-2 and TRBJ2-1): GAGVSQSPSNKVTEKGKDVELRCDPISGHTALYWYRQSLGQGLEFLIYFQGNSAPDKSGLPSDRFSAERTGGSVSTLTIQRTQQEDSAVYLCASSLPLTGHNEQFFGPGTRLTVL.

This clonotype was found many times. This rearrangement joins TRBV19 to TRBJ1-5; no firm D call. The V gene lost 5 bases and the J gene lost 6 bases, with 17 bases spanning the gap. This CDR3 region has 15 residues. CDR1 LNHDA and CDR2 SQIVND come from the germline V gene (reference sequence). The CDR3 sequence is CASSAFGVAAQPQHF. The CDR3 nucleotides are TGTGCCAGTAGTGCGTTCGGGGTTGCGGCTCAGCCCCAGCATTTT.

This clonotype was counted ten times or more. The chain employs TRBV19 and TRBJ1-6; the D gene is possibly TRBD1 (5 bases). The CDR3 covers 15 residues. CDR1 is LNHDA and CDR2 is SQIVND in the germline V gene (reference sequence). Deletions cut 7 bases from V and 1 base from J, with 11 bases between. This CDR3 is CASMAGQSYNSPLHF. The CDR3 DNA follows: TGTGCCAGTATGGCAGGGCAGTCCTATAATTCACCCCTCCACTTT.

The CDR3 here is CASSPPGVGEKLFF. CDR3 bases: TGTGCCAGCAGCCCCCCAGGGGTCGGGGAAAAACTGTTTTTT. The rearrangement uses TRBV9 and TRBJ1-4, with a weak D call TRBD1 (6 bases). Trimming stripped 4 bases from V and 8 bases from J, with 15 bases between. Germline V CDR1 and CDR2: SGDLS, YYNGEE. The CDR3 runs 14 residues.

The chain joins TRBV15 to TRBJ1-1, with D unresolved. The CDR3 runs 13 residues. V was cut by 1 base and J by 4 bases, with 7 bases left in between. CDR1 is LNHNV and CDR2 is YYDKDF in the germline V gene (reference sequence). CDR3 loop: CATSRAGGTEAFF. CDR3 bases: TGTGCCACCAGCAGAGCGGGAGGCACTGAAGCTTTCTTT.

The rearrangement links TRBV4-2 to TRBJ2-7; 11 nucleotides agree with TRBD2. V trimming: 0 bases; J trimming: 3 bases; junction bases outside the gene matches: 7. In germline, CDR1 is LGHNA, CDR2 YNFKEQ. The CDR3 runs 17 residues. In nucleotides, the CDR3 is TGTGCCAGCAGCCAAGATACTAGCGGGAGTTTGATCTACGAGCAGTACTTC. Protein: CASSQDTSGSLIYEQYF.

In its sample, this clonotype was seen a few times. The V gene is TRBV11-2, the J gene TRBJ1-4, with no clear D. The CDR3 sequence is 15 residues long. Germline-derived CDR1 and CDR2 are SGHAT and FQNNGV. The V end lost 1 base, the J end lost 3 bases, and 9 bases lay between the germline ends. The CDR3 DNA sequence: TGTGCCAGCAGCTTAGCTCGGGCCCCTAATGAAAAACTGTTTTTT. Translation: CASSLARAPNEKLFF.

This clonotype has ten or more counts. V usage is TRBV5-1 and J usage is TRBJ1-1, with a possible D match to TRBD1 (5 bases). V dropped 0 bases and J dropped 4 bases, with 10 bases sitting between them. This CDR3 has 14 amino acids. Germline-derived CDR1 and CDR2 are SGHRS and YFSETQ. CDR3 sequence (DNA): TGCGCCAGCAGCTTGGAAGGGAGGGGCACTGAAGCTTTCTTT. Its protein product is CASSLEGRGTEAFF.

The CDR3 is CASSTDRDREQYF. The CDR3 nucleotides read TGTGCCAGCAGCACGGACAGGGACCGGGAGCAGTACTTC. The V and J genes are TRBV5-4 and TRBJ2-7; 8 bases fit TRBD1. The germline gives CDR1 SGHNT, CDR2 YYREEE (reference sequence). CDR3 length equals 13 residues. Losses at the gene ends were 4 bases for V and 7 bases for J; bases not matched to a gene: 7. The entire variable domain, with the rest obtained from reference TRBV5-4 and TRBJ2-7, is as follows: ETGVTQSPTHLIKTRGQQVTLRCSSQSGHNTVSWYQQALGQGPQFIFQYYREEENGRGNFPPRFSGLQFPNYSSELNVNALELDDSALYLCASSTDRDREQYFGPGTRLTVT.

This clonotype came up many times. The rearrangement joins TRBV20-1 to TRBJ2-5; D assignment may be TRBD1 or TRBD2 (5 bases each). The V gene's germline CDR1 is DFQATT and CDR2 SNEGSKA (reference sequence). CDR3 length equals 18 residues. The V end was cut by 5 bases, the J end by 5 bases, with 30 bases between. CDR3 protein: CSALYPDPRAGHTETQYF. The CDR3 nucleotides are TGCAGTGCTTTATACCCGGACCCCAGGGCGGGTCATACGGAGACCCAGTACTTC.